Listed below are T cell receptor beta chains from one sample, sequenced in a study of blood T cell repertoires in COVID-19. Some clones are missing from TCRdb's copy, which holds only in-frame ones; the method was immunoSEQ multiplex PCR. Altogether about 110,000 clones are present, 69% being singletons, with the ten largest covering about 6.5%. Material: peripheral blood. The source is a man older than 75 with acute or convalescent COVID-19. Each CDR3 is given with its conserved first and last residue. D genes are given only for firm matches. Only part of the rows carry a size: once, few, many, or a class if the clone is expanded.

D gene	clone size	V gene	J gene	CDR3 protein	CDR3 DNA
-	-	TRBV6-5	TRBJ1-2	CASSPNRISNYGYTF	TGTGCCAGCAGTCCCAACAGGATCTCTAACTATGGCTACACCTTC
-	once	TRBV5-1	TRBJ2-6	CASSLTSSGANVLTF	TGCGCCAGCAGCTTGACGAGTTCTGGGGCCAACGTCCTGACTTTC
TRBD1	-	TRBV7-2	TRBJ1-2	CASSLQDRGYGYTF	TGTGCCAGCAGCTTACAAGACAGGGGCTATGGCTACACCTTC
-	-	TRBV28	TRBJ2-1	CASGQLGLYNEQFF	TGTGCCAGCGGTCAACTTGGACTATACAATGAGCAGTTCTTC
-	-	TRBV7-8	TRBJ2-2	CASSTTQGMNTGELFF	TGTGCCAGCAGCACTACACAGGGAATGAACACCGGGGAGCTGTTTTTT
-	-	TRBV11-2	TRBJ2-5	CASSGQSWETQYF	TGTGCCAGCAGTGGTCAGTCTTGGGAGACCCAGTACTTC
TRBD2	-	TRBV24-1	TRBJ2-1	CATEGSGRNEQFF	TGTGCCACCGAAGGTAGCGGGAGAAATGAGCAGTTCTTC
TRBD2	-	TRBV4-3	TRBJ2-1	CASSQDGATSAANEQFF	TGCGCCAGCAGCCAAGATGGGGCCACTAGCGCTGCTAATGAGCAGTTCTTC
TRBD1	-	TRBV6-2/TRBV6-3	TRBJ2-4	CASGQDRGRDLAKNIQYF	TGTGCCAGCGGCCAGGACAGGGGGCGGGATTTAGCCAAAAACATTCAGTACTTC
-	-	TRBV18	TRBJ2-1	CASSPTAAEDEQFF	TGTGCCAGCTCACCGACAGCCGCAGAGGATGAGCAGTTCTTC
TRBD1	-	TRBV19	TRBJ1-1	CASSKTGDTEAFF	TGTGCCAGTAGTAAGACAGGGGATACTGAAGCTTTCTTT
-	-	TRBV10-3	TRBJ1-2	CAISGTELYGYTF	TGTGCCATCAGTGGGACAGAGCTCTATGGCTACACCTTC